The 7 T cell receptor beta chains below come from one sample, sequenced in a study of early T cells in non-severe SARS-CoV-2 infection. TCRdb reprocessed the 5' RACE reads with MiXCR, giving one entry per CDR3 protein. Among some 80,000 distinct CDR3 sequences, roughly an eighth were seen once, and the ten largest hold 15% to 18%. The specimen comprised whole blood, sampled at baseline. The source is an adult who was a healthcare worker with PCR-confirmed SARS-CoV-2 infection or an uninfected control (not recorded which). The donor label of this sample is uncertain.

V and J are TRBV5-4 and TRBJ2-3; 8 bases match TRBD2. Trimming cost V 4 bases and J 9 bases; bases outside gene matches: 10. This CDR3 has 14 amino acids. Germline CDR1 is SGHNT and CDR2 is YYREEE (reference sequence). CDR3 nucleotides: TGTGCCAGCAGCCACCGGGGGGGAGCGGACACGCAGTATTTT. Translating it yields CASSHRGGADTQYF.

This clonotype came up a few times. The CDR3 region has the DNA TGTGCCAGCCGGCCGCCGGGGACCGGGCCTGAGCAGTACTTC. This gives the protein CASRPPGTGPEQYF. The chain combines TRBV18 with TRBJ2-7; perhaps D is TRBD1 or TRBD2 (5 bases each). Trimming took 8 bases from V and 7 from J, leaving 21 bases between them. There are 14 residues in the CDR3. Germline V gives CDR1 KGHSH, CDR2 LQKENI.

Only a few counts were recorded for this clonotype. This chain joins TRBV12-3 or TRBV12-4 and TRBJ2-3; unclear D gene. This CDR3 spans 11 amino acids. The V and J ends lost 3 bases and 4 bases respectively, with 2 bases between them. The CDR3, as DNA: TGTGCCAGCAGTTTCGCAGATACGCAGTATTTT. Its protein product is CASSFADTQYF.

The CDR3 sequence is CASSTYEQYF. The CDR3 DNA is TGCGCCAGCAGTACCTACGAGCAGTACTTC. The chain employs TRBV10-1 and TRBJ2-7; D unresolved. V lost 5 bases, J lost 2 bases, and 1 base lay in between. The CDR3 covers 10 residues. Germline V CDR1 and CDR2: WNHNN, SYGVQD (reference sequence).

This clonotype appeared a few times. This chain uses TRBV2 with TRBJ1-5, with unresolved D. The CDR3 is made up of 12 amino acids. Germline CDR1 reads SNHLY; CDR2 reads FYNNEI. Deletions cut 5 bases from V and 4 bases from J, with 6 bases between. CDR3 in amino acids: CASSSGNQPQHF. Here the CDR3 DNA reads TGTGCCAGCAGTTCTGGGAATCAGCCCCAGCATTTT.

This clonotype was detected a few times. The gene calls are TRBV7-8 and TRBJ2-1, with 8 bases that match TRBD1. Germline assignment: CDR1 SGHVS and CDR2 FQNEAQ. The CDR3 is 17 amino acids. Losses at the gene ends were 5 bases for V and 7 bases for J; bases not matched to a gene: 16. CDR3 sequence: CASSTHLGAGGRNEQFF. In DNA form, the CDR3 reads TGTGCCAGCAGCACCCATTTAGGGGCAGGGGGCCGGAATGAGCAGTTCTTC.

The genes are TRBV19 and TRBJ2-5, with 10 bases fitting TRBD2. Germline CDR1 LNHDA, CDR2 SQIVND (reference sequence). Trimming removed 4 bases from V and 2 bases from J; junction bases left unmatched: 7. CDR3 length equals 16 residues. The chain's CDR3 is CASSTRASGGQETQYF. In DNA form, the CDR3 reads TGTGCCAGTAGTACACGGGCTAGCGGGGGTCAAGAGACCCAGTACTTC. The whole variable domain, remainder taken from reference TRBV19 and TRBJ2-5, is DGGITQSPKYLFRKEGQNVTLSCEQNLNHDAMYWYRQDPGQGLRLIYYSQIVNDFQKGDIAEGYSVSREKKESFPLTVTSAQKNPTAFYLCASSTRASGGQETQYFGPGTRLLVL.